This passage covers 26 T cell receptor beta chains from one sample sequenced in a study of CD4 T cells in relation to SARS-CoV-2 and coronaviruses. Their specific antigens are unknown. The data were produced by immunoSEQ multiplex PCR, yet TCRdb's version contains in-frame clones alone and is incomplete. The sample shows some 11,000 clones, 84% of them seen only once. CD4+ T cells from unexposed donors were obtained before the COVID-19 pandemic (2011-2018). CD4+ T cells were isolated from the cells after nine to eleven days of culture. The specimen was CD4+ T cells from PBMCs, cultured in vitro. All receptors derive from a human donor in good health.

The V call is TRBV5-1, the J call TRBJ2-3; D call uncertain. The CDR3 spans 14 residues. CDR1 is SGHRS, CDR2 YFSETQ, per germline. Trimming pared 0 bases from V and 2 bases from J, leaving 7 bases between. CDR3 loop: CASSLGTITDTQYF. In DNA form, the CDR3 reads TGCGCCAGCAGCTTGGGGACGATCACAGATACGCAGTATTTT.

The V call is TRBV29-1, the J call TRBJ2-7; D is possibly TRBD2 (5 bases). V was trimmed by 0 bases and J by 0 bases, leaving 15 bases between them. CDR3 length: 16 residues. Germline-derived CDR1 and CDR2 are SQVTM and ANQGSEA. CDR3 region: CSVEDFSGGPSYEQYF. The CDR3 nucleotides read TGCAGCGTTGAAGATTTTTCGGGCGGGCCCTCCTACGAGCAGTACTTC.

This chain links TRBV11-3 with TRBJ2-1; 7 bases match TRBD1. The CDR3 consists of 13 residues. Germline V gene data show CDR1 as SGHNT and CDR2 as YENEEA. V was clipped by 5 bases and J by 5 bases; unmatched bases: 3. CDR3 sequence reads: CASSKDRNNEQFF. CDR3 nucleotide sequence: TGTGCCAGCAGCAAGGACAGGAACAATGAGCAGTTCTTC. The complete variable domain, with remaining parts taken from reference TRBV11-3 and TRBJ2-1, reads EAGVVQSPRYKIIEKKQPVAFWCNPISGHNTLYWYLQNLGQGPELLIRYENEEAVDDSQLPKDRFSAERLKGVDSTLKIQPAELGDSAVYLCASSKDRNNEQFFGPGTRLTVL.

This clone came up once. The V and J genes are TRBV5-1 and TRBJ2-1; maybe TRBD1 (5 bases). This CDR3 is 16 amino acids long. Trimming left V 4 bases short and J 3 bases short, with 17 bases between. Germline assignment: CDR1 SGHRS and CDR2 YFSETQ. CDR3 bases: TGCGCCAGCAGCCCCACGTCGAGGACAAACTACAATGAGCAGTTCTTC. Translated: CASSPTSRTNYNEQFF.

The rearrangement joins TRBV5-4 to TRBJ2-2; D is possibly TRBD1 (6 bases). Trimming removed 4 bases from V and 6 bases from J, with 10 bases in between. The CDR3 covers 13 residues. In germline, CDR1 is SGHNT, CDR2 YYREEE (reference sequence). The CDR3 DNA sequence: TGTGCCAGCAGCATTAAGGGGGCCGGGGAGCTGTTTTTT. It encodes CASSIKGAGELFF. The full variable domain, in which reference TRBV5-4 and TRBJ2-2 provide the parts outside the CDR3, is ETGVTQSPTHLIKTRGQQVTLRCSSQSGHNTVSWYQQALGQGPQFIFQYYREEENGRGNFPPRFSGLQFPNYSSELNVNALELDDSALYLCASSIKGAGELFFGEGSRLTVL.

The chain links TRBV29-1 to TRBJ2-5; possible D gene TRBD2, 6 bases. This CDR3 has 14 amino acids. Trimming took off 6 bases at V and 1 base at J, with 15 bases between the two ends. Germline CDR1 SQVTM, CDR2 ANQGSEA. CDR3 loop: CSVTKGTRQETQYF. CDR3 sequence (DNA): TGCAGCGTCACCAAGGGGACTCGCCAAGAGACCCAGTACTTC.

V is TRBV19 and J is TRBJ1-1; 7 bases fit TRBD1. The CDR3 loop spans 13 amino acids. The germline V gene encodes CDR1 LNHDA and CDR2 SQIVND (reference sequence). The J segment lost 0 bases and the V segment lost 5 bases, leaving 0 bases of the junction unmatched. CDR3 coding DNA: TGTGCCAGTAGTGGGACAGTGAACACTGAAGCTTTCTTT. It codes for CASSGTVNTEAFF.

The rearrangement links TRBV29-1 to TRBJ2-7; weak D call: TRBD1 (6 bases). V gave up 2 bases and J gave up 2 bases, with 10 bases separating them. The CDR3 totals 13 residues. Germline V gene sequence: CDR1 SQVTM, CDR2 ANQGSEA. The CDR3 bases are TGCAGCGTTGAAAGACAGGCCCCCTACGAGCAGTACTTC. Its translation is CSVERQAPYEQYF.

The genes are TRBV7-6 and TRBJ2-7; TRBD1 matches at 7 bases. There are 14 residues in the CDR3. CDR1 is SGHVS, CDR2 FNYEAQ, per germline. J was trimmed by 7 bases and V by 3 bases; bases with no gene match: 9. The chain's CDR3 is CASSFFEGAREQYF. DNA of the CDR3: TGTGCCAGCAGCTTCTTCGAGGGGGCGCGGGAGCAGTACTTC.

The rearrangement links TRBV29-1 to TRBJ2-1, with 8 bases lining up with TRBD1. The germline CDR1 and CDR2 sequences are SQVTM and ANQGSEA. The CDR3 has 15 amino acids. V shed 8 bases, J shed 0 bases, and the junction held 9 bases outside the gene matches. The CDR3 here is CSTTGAASSYNEQFF. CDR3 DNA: TGCAGCACGACAGGGGCCGCGAGCTCCTACAATGAGCAGTTCTTC.

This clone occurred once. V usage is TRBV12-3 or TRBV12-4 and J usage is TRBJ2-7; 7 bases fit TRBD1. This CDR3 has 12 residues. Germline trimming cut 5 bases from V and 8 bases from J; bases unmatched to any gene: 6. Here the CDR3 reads CASSLLQGKQYF. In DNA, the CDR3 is TGTGCCAGCAGTCTGCTACAGGGGAAGCAGTACTTC.

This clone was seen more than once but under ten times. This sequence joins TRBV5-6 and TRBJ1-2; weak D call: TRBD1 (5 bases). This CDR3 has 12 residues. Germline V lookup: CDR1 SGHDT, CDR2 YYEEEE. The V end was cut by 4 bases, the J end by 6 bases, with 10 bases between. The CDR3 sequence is CASSRGGDGYTF. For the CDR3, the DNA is TGTGCCAGCAGCCGGGGGGGAGATGGCTACACCTTC.

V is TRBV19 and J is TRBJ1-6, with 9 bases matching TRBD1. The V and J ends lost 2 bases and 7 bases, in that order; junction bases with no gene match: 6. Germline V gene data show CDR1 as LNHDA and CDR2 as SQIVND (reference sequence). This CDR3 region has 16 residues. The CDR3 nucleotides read TGTGCCAGTAGTATAAGAAGGACAGGGGACAATTCACCCCTCCACTTT. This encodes CASSIRRTGDNSPLHF. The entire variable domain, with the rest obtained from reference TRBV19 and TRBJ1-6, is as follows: DGGITQSPKYLFRKEGQNVTLSCEQNLNHDAMYWYRQDPGQGLRLIYYSQIVNDFQKGDIAEGYSVSREKKESFPLTVTSAQKNPTAFYLCASSIRRTGDNSPLHFGNGTRLTVT.

CDR3 amino acids: CAWRVGGNQPQHF. In DNA form, the CDR3 reads TGTGCCTGGAGGGTGGGGGGCAATCAGCCCCAGCATTTT. The V and J genes are TRBV30 and TRBJ1-5; TRBD1 is a possible D gene (5 bases). The V gene's germline CDR1 is GTSNPN and CDR2 SVGIG (reference sequence). The CDR3 contains 13 residues. Trimming shortened V by 3 bases and J by 2 bases, and 8 bases separated the two germline ends. The variable domain in full, completed from reference TRBV30 and TRBJ1-5, reads SQTIHQWPATLVQPVGSPLSLECTVEGTSNPNLYWYRQAAGRGLQLLFYSVGIGQISSEVPQNLSASRPQDRQFILSSKKLLLSDSGFYLCAWRVGGNQPQHFGDGTRLSIL.

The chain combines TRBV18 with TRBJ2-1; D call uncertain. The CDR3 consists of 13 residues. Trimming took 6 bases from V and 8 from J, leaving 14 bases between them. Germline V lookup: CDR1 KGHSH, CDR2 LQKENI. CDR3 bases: TGTGCCAGCTCCCCTGGAACTCGGGATGAGCAGTTCTTC. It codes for CASSPGTRDEQFF.

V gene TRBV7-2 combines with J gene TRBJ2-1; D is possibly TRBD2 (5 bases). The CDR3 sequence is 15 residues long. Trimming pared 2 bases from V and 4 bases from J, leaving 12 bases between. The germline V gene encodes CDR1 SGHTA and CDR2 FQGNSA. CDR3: CASSLSSSGYNEQFF. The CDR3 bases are TGTGCCAGCAGCTTATCATCCAGCGGATACAATGAGCAGTTCTTC.

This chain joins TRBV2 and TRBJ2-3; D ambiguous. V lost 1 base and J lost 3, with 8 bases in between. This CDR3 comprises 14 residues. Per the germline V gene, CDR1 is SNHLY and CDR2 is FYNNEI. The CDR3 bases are TGTGCCAGCAGTGAAGGGCAGTGGACAGATACGCAGTATTTT. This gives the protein CASSEGQWTDTQYF. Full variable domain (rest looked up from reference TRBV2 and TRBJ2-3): EPEVTQTPSHQVTQMGQEVILRCVPISNHLYFYWYRQILGQKVEFLVSFYNNEISEKSEIFDDQFSVERPDGSNFTLKIRSTKLEDSAMYFCASSEGQWTDTQYFGPGTRLTVL.

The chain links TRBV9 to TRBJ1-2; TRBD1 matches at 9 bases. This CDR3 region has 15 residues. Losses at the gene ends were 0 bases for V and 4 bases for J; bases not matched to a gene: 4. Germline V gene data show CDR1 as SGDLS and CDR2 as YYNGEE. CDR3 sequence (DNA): TGTGCCAGCAGCGTAGAGGGACAGGGTCTCTATGGCTACACCTTC. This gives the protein CASSVEGQGLYGYTF.

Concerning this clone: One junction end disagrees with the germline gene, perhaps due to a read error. The CDR3 reads CSVEGETDTQYF. The CDR3 DNA reads as TGCAGCGTGGAAGGAGAAACAGATACGCAGTATTTT. The chain is built from TRBV29-1 and TRBJ2-3, with D unresolved. The CDR3 totals 12 residues. Germline CDR1 and CDR2: SQVTM and ANQGSEA.

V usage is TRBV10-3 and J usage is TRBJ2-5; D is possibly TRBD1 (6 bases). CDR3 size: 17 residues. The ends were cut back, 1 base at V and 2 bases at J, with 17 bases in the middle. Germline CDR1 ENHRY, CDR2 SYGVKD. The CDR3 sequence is CAISEYRTPRGQETQYF. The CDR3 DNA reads TGTGCCATCAGTGAGTATAGGACCCCAAGGGGGCAAGAGACCCAGTACTTC.

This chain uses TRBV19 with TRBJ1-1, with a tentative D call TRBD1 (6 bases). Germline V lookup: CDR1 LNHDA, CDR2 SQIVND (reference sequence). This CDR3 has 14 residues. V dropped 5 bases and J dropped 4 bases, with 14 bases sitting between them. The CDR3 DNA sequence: TGTGCCAGTAGTCGGGAAGGGGGGGGCACTGAAGCTTTCTTT. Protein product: CASSREGGGTEAFF.

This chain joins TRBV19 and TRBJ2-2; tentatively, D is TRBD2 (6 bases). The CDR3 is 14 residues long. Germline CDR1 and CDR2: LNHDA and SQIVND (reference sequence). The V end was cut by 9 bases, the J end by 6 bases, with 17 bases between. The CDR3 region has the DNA TGTGCCAGCCTTCTTCTCAGCGGGTCCGGGGAGCTGTTTTTT. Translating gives CASLLLSGSGELFF.

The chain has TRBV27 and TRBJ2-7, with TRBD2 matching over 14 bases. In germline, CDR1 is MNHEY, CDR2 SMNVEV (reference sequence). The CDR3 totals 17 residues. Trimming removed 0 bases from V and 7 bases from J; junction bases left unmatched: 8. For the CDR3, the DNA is TGTGCCAGCAGTTTATCGGTGGGGACTAGCGGGAGCGGTGAGCAGTACTTC. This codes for CASSLSVGTSGSGEQYF.

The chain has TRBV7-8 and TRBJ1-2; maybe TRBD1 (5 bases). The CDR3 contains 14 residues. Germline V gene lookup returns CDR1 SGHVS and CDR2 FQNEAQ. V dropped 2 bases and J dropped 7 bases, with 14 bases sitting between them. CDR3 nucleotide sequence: TGTGCCAGCAGCTTAAGCAGGGATCTTGCTGGCTACACCTTC. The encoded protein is CASSLSRDLAGYTF.

DNA of the CDR3: TGTGCCTGGAGTCAAGCGACAGATACGCAGTATTTT. Translation gives CAWSQATDTQYF. V is TRBV30 and J is TRBJ2-3; D ambiguous. The CDR3 is 12 residues long. Germline CDR1 and CDR2: GTSNPN and SVGIG (reference sequence). The ends were cut back, 2 bases at V and 3 bases at J, with 6 bases in the middle.

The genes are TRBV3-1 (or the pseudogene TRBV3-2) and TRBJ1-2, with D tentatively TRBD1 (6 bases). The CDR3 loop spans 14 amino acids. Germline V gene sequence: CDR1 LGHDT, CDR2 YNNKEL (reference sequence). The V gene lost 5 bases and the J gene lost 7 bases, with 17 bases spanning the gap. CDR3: CASSGGGGAGGYTF. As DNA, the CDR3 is TGTGCCAGCAGCGGCGGTGGGGGGGCGGGTGGCTACACCTTC.